A selection of T cell receptor beta chains follows, all from one sample in a study of cytomegalovirus exposure and HLA in healthy donors. Some clones are missing from TCRdb's copy, which holds only in-frame ones; the method was immunoSEQ multiplex PCR. The repertoire consists of 55,000 to 65,000 clones, with around 95% occurring once and the leading ten covering less than 7%. Sequenced input: PBMCs. All receptors come from a woman between 18 and 29 years old in good health and CMV-seropositive. Each CDR3 is given with its conserved first and last residue. Fields, in order: clone size, CDR3 length, V gene, D gene, J gene, CDR3 DNA, CDR3 protein. The D gene is left open where the match is weak. A row's size may be missing; if present it is once, few, many or a size class.

abundance: .
len: 14
v_gene: TRBV6-4
d_gene: TRBD1
j_gene: TRBJ1-2
CDR3nt: TGTGCCAGCAGTCCCGGGACAGAGAACTATGGCTACACCTTC
CDR3aa: CASSPGTENYGYTF

abundance: .
len: 15
v_gene: TRBV19
d_gene: .
j_gene: TRBJ1-5
CDR3nt: TGTGCCAGTAGCCCCACAGGGTTTAGCAATCAGCCCCAGCATTTT
CDR3aa: CASSPTGFSNQPQHF

abundance: .
len: 16
v_gene: TRBV5-6
d_gene: TRBD1
j_gene: TRBJ1-2
CDR3nt: TGTGCCAGCAGCCCCGGGACAGGGTCCCTCTGGGGGGGCTACACCTTC
CDR3aa: CASSPGTGSLWGGYTF

abundance: .
len: 16
v_gene: TRBV27
d_gene: TRBD1
j_gene: TRBJ2-1
CDR3nt: TGTGCCAGCAGTTTAGGACAGGGTTCTTCCTACAATGAGCAGTTCTTC
CDR3aa: CASSLGQGSSYNEQFF

abundance: .
len: 14
v_gene: TRBV5-1
d_gene: TRBD2
j_gene: TRBJ2-1
CDR3nt: TGCGCCAGCAGCTTATTAGCGGGGAGTAATGAGCAGTTCTTC
CDR3aa: CASSLLAGSNEQFF

abundance: .
len: 13
v_gene: TRBV29-1
d_gene: TRBD1
j_gene: TRBJ1-2
CDR3nt: TGCAGCGTTGACAGGACAGGGCTTAATGGCTACACCTTC
CDR3aa: CSVDRTGLNGYTF

abundance: .
len: 13
v_gene: TRBV5-6
d_gene: .
j_gene: TRBJ2-2
CDR3nt: TGTGCCAGCAGCTTATTAGGGGCCGGGGAGCTGTTTTTT
CDR3aa: CASSLLGAGELFF

abundance: .
len: 15
v_gene: TRBV18
d_gene: TRBD1
j_gene: TRBJ2-1
CDR3nt: TGTGCCAGCTCCCAGGGGACAGGGAGGTGGAATGAGCAGTTCTTC
CDR3aa: CASSQGTGRWNEQFF

abundance: .
len: 14
v_gene: TRBV7-9
d_gene: .
j_gene: TRBJ2-7
CDR3nt: TGTGCCAGCAGCTTAACTGGAGAAAGCTACGAGCAGTACTTC
CDR3aa: CASSLTGESYEQYF

abundance: .
len: 14
v_gene: TRBV4-3
d_gene: .
j_gene: TRBJ1-6
CDR3nt: TGCGCCAGCAGCCAAGGAGTGACAAATTCACCCCTCCACTTT
CDR3aa: CASSQGVTNSPLHF

abundance: .
len: 14
v_gene: TRBV4-1
d_gene: TRBD1
j_gene: TRBJ1-2
CDR3nt: TGCGCCAGCAGCCGGGACAGGGGGCCCTATGGCTACACCTTC
CDR3aa: CASSRDRGPYGYTF

abundance: few
len: 15
v_gene: TRBV7-8
d_gene: TRBD1
j_gene: TRBJ1-2
CDR3nt: TGTGCCAGCGGCGGGGGGGACAGTTTTCACTATGGCTACACCTTC
CDR3aa: CASGGGDSFHYGYTF

abundance: .
len: 15
v_gene: TRBV27
d_gene: TRBD1
j_gene: TRBJ1-6
CDR3nt: TGTGCCAGCAGTTTGACAGGGGGCGCGGGATCACCCCTCCACTTT
CDR3aa: CASSLTGGAGSPLHF

abundance: .
len: 17
v_gene: TRBV11-2
d_gene: TRBD2
j_gene: TRBJ2-2
CDR3nt: TGTGCCAGCAGCTTCGGACTAGCGGAATCAATAACCGGGGAGCTGTTTTTT
CDR3aa: CASSFGLAESITGELFF

abundance: few
len: 13
v_gene: TRBV5-8
d_gene: TRBD2
j_gene: TRBJ2-7
CDR3nt: TGTGCCAGCAGCCAATCGGCCAGCGGGAGTATGTACTTC
CDR3aa: CASSQSASGSMYF

abundance: .
len: 14
v_gene: TRBV7-8
d_gene: .
j_gene: TRBJ1-6
CDR3nt: TGTGCCAGCAGCTTAGAGGGGGAAGTTTCACCCCTCCACTTT
CDR3aa: CASSLEGEVSPLHF

abundance: .
len: 15
v_gene: TRBV7-2
d_gene: .
j_gene: TRBJ1-5
CDR3nt: TGTGCCAGCAGCTTAACAACAGGATCTAATCAGCCCCAGCATTTT
CDR3aa: CASSLTTGSNQPQHF

abundance: once
len: 18
v_gene: TRBV5-1
d_gene: TRBD2
j_gene: TRBJ2-3
CDR3nt: TGCGCCAGCAGCTACGGGACTAGCGGGAGGGCGAGTGCAGATACGCAGTATTTT
CDR3aa: CASSYGTSGRASADTQYF

abundance: .
len: 15
v_gene: TRBV15
d_gene: TRBD2
j_gene: TRBJ2-1
CDR3nt: TGTGCCACCAGCGCAACTAGCGGGGGTACCGATGAGCAGTTCTTC
CDR3aa: CATSATSGGTDEQFF

abundance: .
len: 14
v_gene: TRBV4-1
d_gene: .
j_gene: TRBJ1-1
CDR3nt: TGCGCCAGCAGCCCGGGACATACAAACACTGAAGCTTTCTTT
CDR3aa: CASSPGHTNTEAFF

abundance: once
len: 13
v_gene: TRBV6-6
d_gene: .
j_gene: TRBJ2-7
CDR3nt: TGTGCCAGCAGTACGACAGGAGCCTACGAGCAGTACTTC
CDR3aa: CASSTTGAYEQYF

abundance: .
len: 15
v_gene: TRBV5-1
d_gene: TRBD2
j_gene: TRBJ2-7
CDR3nt: TGCGCCAGCAGCTTGGTAGCTAGCGGGAGCTACGAGCAGTACTTC
CDR3aa: CASSLVASGSYEQYF

abundance: .
len: 13
v_gene: TRBV29-1
d_gene: .
j_gene: TRBJ1-1
CDR3nt: TGCAGCGCCTCGGCGGGGGAAGGGACTGAAGCTTTCTTT
CDR3aa: CSASAGEGTEAFF

abundance: .
len: 15
v_gene: TRBV4-3
d_gene: .
j_gene: TRBJ1-4
CDR3nt: TGCGCCAGCAGCCAAGATTGGCAGGGTACTCAAAAACTGTTTTTT
CDR3aa: CASSQDWQGTQKLFF

abundance: .
len: 13
v_gene: TRBV10-1
d_gene: .
j_gene: TRBJ2-5
CDR3nt: TGCGCCACCTCCTCATCGGGATGGGAGACCCAGTACTTC
CDR3aa: CATSSSGWETQYF

abundance: .
len: 17
v_gene: TRBV11-2
d_gene: .
j_gene: TRBJ2-2
CDR3nt: TGTGCCAGCAGCTTATCTTCGTCTAGCGACCTAACCGGGGAGCTGTTTTTT
CDR3aa: CASSLSSSSDLTGELFF

abundance: .
len: 12
v_gene: TRBV5-6
d_gene: TRBD1
j_gene: TRBJ2-3
CDR3nt: TGTGCCAGCAGCCAGGGGGCAGATACGCAGTATTTT
CDR3aa: CASSQGADTQYF

abundance: .
len: 15
v_gene: TRBV5-1
d_gene: TRBD1
j_gene: TRBJ2-1
CDR3nt: TGCGCCAGCAGCTTGGGGGACAGGGGGTCTAATGAGCAGTTCTTC
CDR3aa: CASSLGDRGSNEQFF

abundance: .
len: 14
v_gene: TRBV6-6
d_gene: TRBD2
j_gene: TRBJ2-7
CDR3nt: TGTGCCAGCAGTTACTTTGCGGGGGGTTACGAGCAGTACTTC
CDR3aa: CASSYFAGGYEQYF

abundance: .
len: 15
v_gene: TRBV27
d_gene: TRBD2
j_gene: TRBJ2-1
CDR3nt: TGTGCCAGCAGTTTTAAGGGGACTAGCGGGAATGAGCAGTTCTTC
CDR3aa: CASSFKGTSGNEQFF

abundance: once
len: 13
v_gene: TRBV15
d_gene: .
j_gene: TRBJ2-1
CDR3nt: TGTGCCACCAGCAGAGATCGGGTGGGGCCGCAGTTCTTC
CDR3aa: CATSRDRVGPQFF

abundance: few
len: 16
v_gene: TRBV4-1
d_gene: .
j_gene: TRBJ1-3
CDR3nt: TGCGCCAGCAGCCTAGGGGAGGGCAAGGCTGCGAACACCATATATTTT
CDR3aa: CASSLGEGKAANTIYF

abundance: .
len: 12
v_gene: TRBV30
d_gene: .
j_gene: TRBJ2-7
CDR3nt: TGTGCCTGGAGTTTGACGGGATACGAGCAGTACTTC
CDR3aa: CAWSLTGYEQYF

abundance: .
len: 15
v_gene: TRBV4-1
d_gene: .
j_gene: TRBJ2-3
CDR3nt: TGCGCCAGCAGCCATACAGGGCCTAGCACAGATACGCAGTATTTT
CDR3aa: CASSHTGPSTDTQYF

abundance: .
len: 15
v_gene: TRBV11-2
d_gene: .
j_gene: TRBJ2-7
CDR3nt: TGTGCCAGCAGCTTAGATCATCCCAGCTCCTACGAGCAGTACTTC
CDR3aa: CASSLDHPSSYEQYF

abundance: .
len: 13
v_gene: TRBV28
d_gene: TRBD1
j_gene: TRBJ2-7
CDR3nt: TGTGCCAGCATCAGGGGGCGGGCAGGTGAGCAGTACTTC
CDR3aa: CASIRGRAGEQYF

abundance: .
len: 15
v_gene: TRBV7-9
d_gene: TRBD2
j_gene: TRBJ2-5
CDR3nt: TGTGCCAGCAGCCCTAGCCTAGCGGGAGAGCCCCTTCGGGACTTC
CDR3aa: CASSPSLAGEPLRDF

abundance: .
len: 16
v_gene: TRBV5-6
d_gene: TRBD2
j_gene: TRBJ2-1
CDR3nt: TGTGCCAGCAGCTACTCCCTTAGGCGGGAGCCGGGTGAGCAGTTCTTC
CDR3aa: CASSYSLRREPGEQFF

abundance: .
len: 14
v_gene: TRBV2
d_gene: .
j_gene: TRBJ2-4
CDR3nt: TGTGCCAGCAACGCCGAGACAGCGTTAAACATTCAGTACTTC
CDR3aa: CASNAETALNIQYF

abundance: .
len: 13
v_gene: TRBV30
d_gene: .
j_gene: TRBJ1-1
CDR3nt: TGTGCCTGGAGTGTACGCGATAAATCTCTGGCTTTCTTT
CDR3aa: CAWSVRDKSLAFF

abundance: once
len: 13
v_gene: TRBV6-6
d_gene: .
j_gene: TRBJ2-7
CDR3nt: TGTGCCAGCAGTTATAGCCTCGTTCGTGGGCAGTACTTC
CDR3aa: CASSYSLVRGQYF